This passage covers 2 T cell receptor beta chains from one sample sequenced in a study of response to subunit inactivated influenza vaccine. TCRdb used MiXCR to reprocess the RT-PCR reads, holding one entry per CDR3 protein. The sample carries about 570,000 distinct CDR3 sequences, 11% recorded once. This same sample was also taken into another study, of T cells expressing NK-cell markers. That paper states: TCR beta cDNA was made by 5'RACE template switching with UMIs.

Here the sequenced sample was PBMCs from blood, taken on the day of vaccination. These TCRs come from a man aged 50-60 years who received an inactivated influenza vaccine.

This chain connects TRBV7-3 to TRBJ2-1; 9 positions agree with TRBD2. The CDR3 contains 16 residues. V shed 1 base and J 9 bases; nucleotides not matched to a gene: 10. Germline lookup yields CDR1 SGHTA and CDR2 FQGTGA. The CDR3 sequence is CASSLMGTSLRGEQFF. The DNA for the CDR3 is TGTGCCAGCAGCTTAATGGGGACTAGCCTGCGGGGTGAGCAGTTCTTC.

The gene calls are TRBV19 and TRBJ1-5; perhaps TRBD1 as D (5 bases). The CDR3 runs 13 residues. Germline values: CDR1 LNHDA, CDR2 SQIVND (reference sequence). With 10 bases removed from V and 0 bases from J, the gap between germline ends came to 10 bases. CDR3 sequence (DNA): TGTGCCACCGGGACTGCTAGCAATCAGCCCCAGCATTTT. It translates to CATGTASNQPQHF.